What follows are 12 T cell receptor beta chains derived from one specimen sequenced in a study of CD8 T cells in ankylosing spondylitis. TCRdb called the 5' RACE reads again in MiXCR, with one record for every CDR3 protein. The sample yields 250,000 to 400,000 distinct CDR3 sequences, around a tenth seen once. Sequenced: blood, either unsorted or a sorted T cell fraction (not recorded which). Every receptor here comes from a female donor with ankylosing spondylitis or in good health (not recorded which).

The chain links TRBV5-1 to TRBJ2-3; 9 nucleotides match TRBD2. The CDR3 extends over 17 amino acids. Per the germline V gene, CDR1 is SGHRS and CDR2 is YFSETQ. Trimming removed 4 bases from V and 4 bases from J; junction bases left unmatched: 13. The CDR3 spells CASSLYIIAGDSDTQYF. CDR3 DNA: TGCGCCAGCAGCCTATATATAATAGCGGGAGACTCAGATACGCAGTATTTT.

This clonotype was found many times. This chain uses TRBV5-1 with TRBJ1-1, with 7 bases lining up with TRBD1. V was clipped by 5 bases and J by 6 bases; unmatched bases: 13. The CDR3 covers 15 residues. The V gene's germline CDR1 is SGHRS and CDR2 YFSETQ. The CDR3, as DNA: TGCGCCAGCAGTCGGGACAGAGCATCGGGGGCTGAAGCTTTCTTT. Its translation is CASSRDRASGAEAFF.

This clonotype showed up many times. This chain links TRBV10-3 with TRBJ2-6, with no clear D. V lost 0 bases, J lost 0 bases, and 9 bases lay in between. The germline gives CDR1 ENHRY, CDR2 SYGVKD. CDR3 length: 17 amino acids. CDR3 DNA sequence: TGTGCCATCAGTGAGTCGAGTTTAACCTCTGGGGCCAACGTCCTGACTTTC. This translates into CAISESSLTSGANVLTF.

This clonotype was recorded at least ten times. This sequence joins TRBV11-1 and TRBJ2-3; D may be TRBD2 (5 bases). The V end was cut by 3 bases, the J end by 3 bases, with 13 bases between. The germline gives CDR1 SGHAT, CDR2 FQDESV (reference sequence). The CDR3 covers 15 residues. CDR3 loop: CASSLELVWTDTQYF. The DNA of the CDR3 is TGTGCCAGCAGCTTGGAACTAGTATGGACAGATACGCAGTATTTT.

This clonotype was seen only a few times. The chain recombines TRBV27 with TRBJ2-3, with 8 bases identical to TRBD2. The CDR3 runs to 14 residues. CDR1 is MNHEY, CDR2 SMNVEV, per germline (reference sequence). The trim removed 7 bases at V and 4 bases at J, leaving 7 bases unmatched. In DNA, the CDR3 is TGTGCCAGCAACAGGCGGGGGGTAGCAGATACGCAGTATTTT. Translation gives CASNRRGVADTQYF.

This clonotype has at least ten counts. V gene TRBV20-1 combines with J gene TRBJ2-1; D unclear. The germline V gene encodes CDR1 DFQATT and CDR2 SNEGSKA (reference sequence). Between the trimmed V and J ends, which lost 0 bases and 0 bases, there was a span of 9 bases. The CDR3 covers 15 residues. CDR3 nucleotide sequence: TGCAGTGCTAGAGATCTGACAAGCTCCTACAATGAGCAGTTCTTC. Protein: CSARDLTSSYNEQFF.

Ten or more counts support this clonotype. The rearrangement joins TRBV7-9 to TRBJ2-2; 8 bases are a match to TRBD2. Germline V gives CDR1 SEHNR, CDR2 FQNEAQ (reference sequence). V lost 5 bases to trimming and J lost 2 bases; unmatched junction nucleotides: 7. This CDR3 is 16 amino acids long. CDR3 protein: CASSQAGTSNTGELFF. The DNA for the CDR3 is TGTGCCAGCAGCCAAGCCGGGACTAGTAACACCGGGGAGCTGTTTTTT.

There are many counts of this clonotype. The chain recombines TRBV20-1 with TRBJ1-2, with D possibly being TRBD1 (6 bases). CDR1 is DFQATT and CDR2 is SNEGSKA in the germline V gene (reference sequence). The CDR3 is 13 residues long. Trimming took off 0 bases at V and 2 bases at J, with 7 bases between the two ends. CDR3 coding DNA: TGCAGTGCTAGAGACAGGGGAAACTATGGCTACACCTTC. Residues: CSARDRGNYGYTF.

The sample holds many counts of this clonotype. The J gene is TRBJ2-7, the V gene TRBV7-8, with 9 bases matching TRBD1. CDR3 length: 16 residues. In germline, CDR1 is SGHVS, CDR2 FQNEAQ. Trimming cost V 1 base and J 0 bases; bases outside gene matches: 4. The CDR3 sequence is CASSLGGTGISYEQYF. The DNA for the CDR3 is TGTGCCAGCAGCTTAGGGGGGACAGGGATCTCCTACGAGCAGTACTTC.

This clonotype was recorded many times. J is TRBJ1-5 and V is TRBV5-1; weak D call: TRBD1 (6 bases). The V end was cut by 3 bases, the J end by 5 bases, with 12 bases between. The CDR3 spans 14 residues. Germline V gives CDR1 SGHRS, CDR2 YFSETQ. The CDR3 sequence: CASSSGQRDQPQHF. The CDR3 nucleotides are TGCGCCAGCAGCTCAGGACAGCGTGATCAGCCCCAGCATTTT.

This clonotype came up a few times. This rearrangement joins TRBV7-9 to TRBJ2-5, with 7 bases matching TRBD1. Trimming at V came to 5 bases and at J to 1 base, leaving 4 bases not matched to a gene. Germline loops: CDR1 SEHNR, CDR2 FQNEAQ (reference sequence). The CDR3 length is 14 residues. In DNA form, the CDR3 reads TGTGCCAGCAGCCCAGGGGACAGCCAAGAGACCCAGTACTTC. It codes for CASSPGDSQETQYF. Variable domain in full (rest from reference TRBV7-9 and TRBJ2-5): DTGVSQNPRHKITKRGQNVTFRCDPISEHNRLYWYRQTLGQGPEFLTYFQNEAQLEKSRLLSDRFSAERPKGSFSTLEIQRTEQGDSAMYLCASSPGDSQETQYFGPGTRLLVL.

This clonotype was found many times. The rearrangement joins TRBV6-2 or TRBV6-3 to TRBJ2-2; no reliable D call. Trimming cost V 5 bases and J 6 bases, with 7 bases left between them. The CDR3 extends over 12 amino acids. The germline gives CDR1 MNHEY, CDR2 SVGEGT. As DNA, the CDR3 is TGTGCCAGCAGTCGGCGGCCCGGGGAGCTGTTTTTT. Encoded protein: CASSRRPGELFF.